A single sample is the source of the 32 T cell receptor beta chains below, sequenced in a study of tumor and adjacent non-tumor tissue in lung cancer. This sample's RNA came from whole unsorted tissue. Three rounds of nested PCR, following a modified ARM-PCR protocol, produced the TCRbeta library. TCRdb analysed the multiplex PCR reads with MiXCR anew, one entry per CDR3 protein. This sample has more than 75,000 distinct CDR3 sequences, with 80% found just once. Sequencing used lung tumor tissue. Receptor source: a woman between 50 and 59 years old with non-small cell lung cancer.

This sequence joins TRBV29-1 and TRBJ2-1; D is undetermined. Germline values: CDR1 SQVTM, CDR2 ANQGSEA. CDR3 length: 14 amino acids. The CDR3 DNA reads TGCATCCCTCCTACATACCGCTTGAGCTATGAGCAGTTCTTC. It translates to CIPPTYRLSYEQFF.

Details on this clonotype: This may be a read error, as it is one base from a much larger clone. The chain has TRBV7-2 and TRBJ2-7; 9 positions match TRBD1. This CDR3 is 13 amino acids long. V lost 5 bases, J lost 7 bases, and 6 bases stayed unmatched. CDR1 is SGHTA and CDR2 is FQGNSA in the germline V gene. CDR3: CASSIGDREEQYF. CDR3 sequence (DNA): TGTGCCAGCAGCATAGGGGACAGGGAGGAGCAGTACTTC.

This sequence joins TRBV20-1 and TRBJ2-1; possible D gene TRBD2, 6 bases. The V end was cut by 8 bases, the J end by 3 bases, with 17 bases between. CDR3 size: 14 residues. Looked up from germline, CDR1 is DFQATT and CDR2 is SNEGSKA (reference sequence). The CDR3 sequence: CSSNFGGDYNEQFF. The CDR3 nucleotides are TGCAGTTCTAACTTCGGGGGAGACTACAATGAGCAGTTCTTC.

Note on this clonotype: One junction end does not reproduce the germline sequence, and a read error may be involved. The chain recombines TRBV11-2 with TRBJ2-1; possible D gene TRBD2, 6 bases. Per the germline V gene, CDR1 is SGHAT and CDR2 is FQNNGV. The CDR3 is 15 amino acids. The CDR3 nucleotides are TGTGCCAACAGCGTTATAGCGCGGGGAGACAATGAGCAGTTCTTC. Translation: CANSVIARGDNEQFF.

For this clonotype: Germline and junction disagree at one end, which may indicate a read error. V gene TRBV20-1 combines with J gene TRBJ1-2; D gene ambiguous. CDR3 length equals 13 residues. Germline assignment: CDR1 DFQATT and CDR2 SNEGSKA (reference sequence). The CDR3 region is CSARVQSNHGYTF. DNA for the CDR3: TGCAGTGCTAGAGTTCAATCTAACCATGGCTACACCTTC.

This rearrangement joins TRBV29-1 to TRBJ2-2; the match to TRBD2 covers 7 bases. Trimming removed 4 bases from V and 6 bases from J; junction bases left unmatched: 14. This CDR3 has 16 amino acids. Germline values: CDR1 SQVTM, CDR2 ANQGSEA. This CDR3 reads CSVGLAGGFVAGELFF. The CDR3 DNA is TGCAGCGTTGGACTAGCCGGAGGCTTTGTCGCCGGGGAGCTGTTTTTT.

The chain links TRBV6-2 or TRBV6-3 to TRBJ1-1; D ambiguous. The CDR3 spans 12 residues. Germline-derived CDR1 and CDR2 are MNHEY and SVGEGT. The V and J ends lost 7 bases and 5 bases respectively, with 11 bases between them. CDR3 region: CASNAGKTEAFF. CDR3 in DNA: TGTGCCAGCAATGCGGGGAAGACTGAAGCTTTCTTT.

The V gene is TRBV11-2, the J gene TRBJ2-1, with 10 bases that match TRBD2. Germline V gene sequence: CDR1 SGHAT, CDR2 FQNNGV. The CDR3 extends over 15 amino acids. CDR3 protein: CVNGFLAGGDNEQFF. CDR3 DNA sequence: TGTGTCAACGGCTTTTTAGCGGGAGGAGACAATGAGCAGTTCTTC.

Remarks on this clonotype: The junction departs from the called germline gene at one end, perhaps through a read error. The chain carries TRBV6-6 and TRBJ2-7, with D hard to call. The CDR3 has 13 residues. The V gene's germline CDR1 is MNHNY and CDR2 SVGAGI (reference sequence). Here the CDR3 DNA reads TGTGCCAGCAGTTACTGGCCTTGGAACGAGCAGCACTTC. This gives the protein CASSYWPWNEQHF.

With regard to this clonotype: Being one base from a much bigger clone, this may be a read error. The chain carries TRBV20-1 and TRBJ2-6; no reliable D call. The germline V gene encodes CDR1 DFQATT and CDR2 SNEGSKA (reference sequence). CDR3 length equals 11 residues. The CDR3: CSAENANLLTF. CDR3 DNA sequence: TGCAGTGCGGAAAATGCCAACCTCCTGACTTTC.

Details on this clonotype: The junction departs from the called germline gene at one end, perhaps through a read error. The chain joins TRBV20-1 to TRBJ2-3; TRBD2 might be the D (5 bases). CDR1 and CDR2 (germline): DFQATT, SNEGSKA (reference sequence). The CDR3 sequence is 14 residues long. The CDR3 region is CSATRAISTDTQYF. The CDR3 nucleotides are TGCAGTGCTACGAGGGCTATTAGCACAGATACGCAATATTTT.

This clonotype was counted only a few times. The conserved closing phenylalanine or tryptophan is absent in this CDR3, likely reflecting a read error. The chain couples TRBV5-6 to TRBJ2-1, with TRBD1 matching 9 bases. In germline, CDR1 is SGHDT, CDR2 YYEEEE. The V and J ends lost 1 base and 3 bases, in that order; junction bases with no gene match: 5. This CDR3 spans 16 amino acids. DNA of the CDR3: TGTGCCAGCAGCTTGTTGACAGGGGGACACTACAATGAGCAGTTCTCC. Protein: CASSLLTGGHYNEQFS.

Note on this clonotype: This CDR3 is missing its conserved last phenylalanine or tryptophan, likely due to a read error. The chain is built from TRBV2 and TRBJ2-2, with D perhaps being TRBD1 or TRBD2 (5 bases each). The CDR3 has 16 residues. Germline V gives CDR1 SNHLY, CDR2 FYNNEI. The CDR3 spells CACSEMWGLNTGELFL. In DNA form, the CDR3 reads TGTGCCTGCAGTGAAATGTGGGGGTTAAACACCGGGGAGCTGTTTCTT.

This clonotype has a single count. The conserved phenylalanine or tryptophan is not found at the CDR3 terminus, so this likely reflects a read error. The DNA is omitted, as the CDR3 cannot be located on it reliably, and the CDR3 follows TCRdb's listing. The chain links TRBV11-2 to TRBJ2-1; the tabulated D call, TRBD2, remains unverified against the DNA. The CDR3 comprises 15 residues, both ends counted. Looked up from germline, CDR1 is SGHAT and CDR2 is FQNNGV. CDR3 sequence reads: CASSFIAGGGNEQLL.

Turning to this clonotype: This is likely a read error, given that the CDR3 carries no conserved phenylalanine or tryptophan at its end. The chain has TRBV28 and TRBJ1-4; 7 bases map to TRBD1. The germline CDR1 and CDR2 sequences are MDHEN and SYDVKM. The CDR3 consists of 15 residues. CDR3 in amino acids: CDSSRGTANNEKLFS. CDR3 in DNA: TGTGACAGCAGCCGTGGGACAGCAAATAATGAAAAACTGTTTTCT.

This chain links TRBV20-1 with TRBJ2-7, with D perhaps matching TRBD1 (6 bases). Trimming left V 5 bases short and J 3 bases short, with 20 bases between. This CDR3 region has 15 residues. Germline V CDR1 and CDR2: DFQATT, SNEGSKA (reference sequence). The CDR3 nucleotides read TGCAGTGCTCTACGACATGAGCAGGGGCACTACGAGCAGTACTTC. Protein product: CSALRHEQGHYEQYF.

In its sample, this clonotype was seen once. The final CDR3 position lacks the conserved phenylalanine or tryptophan, pointing to a likely read error. The CDR3 DNA reads as TGTGCCAGCAGTTTATCTCCGAGTCCATCCTACGAGCAGTACATC. Translation gives CASSLSPSPSYEQYI. The chain carries TRBV11-2 and TRBJ2-7; D is ambiguous. V lost 6 bases, J lost 1 base, and 16 bases lay in between. The germline gives CDR1 SGHAT, CDR2 FQNNGV. This CDR3 region has 15 residues.

Regarding this clonotype: A read error may produce the germline difference seen at one junction end. CDR3 bases: TGCAGTGTTGAACAACAGTGCCAAGAGACCCTGTACTTC. Protein product: CSVEQQCQETLYF. The J gene is TRBJ2-5, the V gene TRBV29-1; D call uncertain. The V gene's germline CDR1 is SQVTM and CDR2 ANQGSEA. This CDR3 has 13 residues.

As to this clonotype: Given the absence of the conserved phenylalanine or tryptophan at the CDR3 end, a read error is likely. The limits of the CDR3 on the DNA are not certain, so only TCRdb's listed CDR3 is given. This rearrangement joins TRBV20-1 to TRBJ2-5; TRBD1 is the table's D call and was not checked against the DNA. Inclusive of both ends, the CDR3 amounts to 13 amino acids. Germline V CDR1 and CDR2: DFQATT, SNEGSKA (reference sequence). The CDR3 spells CSARAGQQETQYS.

The rearrangement links TRBV29-1 to TRBJ2-3, with D possibly matching TRBD2 (5 bases). V was clipped by 5 bases and J by 7 bases, with 19 bases between them. CDR1 and CDR2 (germline): SQVTM, ANQGSEA. This CDR3 is built from 14 residues. The CDR3 here is CSVQTGLRANTQYF. CDR3 DNA sequence: TGCAGCGTTCAGACTGGACTGCGCGCAAATACGCAGTATTTT.

On this clonotype: Since no conserved phenylalanine or tryptophan closes the CDR3, a read error is the likely cause. This rearrangement joins TRBV12-3 or TRBV12-4 to TRBJ2-4; D possibly corresponds to TRBD1 (6 bases). The CDR3 extends over 14 amino acids. V was shortened by 7 bases and J by 3 bases, with 13 bases between the two germline ends. The CDR3 loop reads CASNPTGGKNIQYS. In DNA, the CDR3 is TGTGCCAGCAACCCGACAGGCGGCAAAAACATTCAGTACTCT.

Worth noting for this clonotype: One end of the junction fails to match germline, which may point to a read error. The V and J genes are TRBV11-3 and TRBJ2-5; TRBD1 matches at 9 bases. The CDR3 has 15 amino acids. Per germline, CDR1 SGHNT and CDR2 YENEEA. The CDR3 is CASSADRGSQETKYF. CDR3 DNA sequence: TGTGCCAGCAGCGCTGACAGGGGGTCCCAAGAGACCAAGTACTTC.

About this clonotype: One end of the junction varies from germline; a read error may be responsible. CDR3 bases: TGCGCCAGCAGCCAAGAGACTACCCCTGGGGTCAACGTCCTGACTTTC. Translated: CASSQETTPGVNVLTF. The chain uses TRBV4-3 and TRBJ2-6, with a weak D call TRBD2 (5 bases). The CDR3 consists of 16 residues. Germline V gene lookup returns CDR1 LGHNA and CDR2 YSLEER.

About this clonotype itself: One end of the junction does not line up with germline, which may come from a read error. The chain recombines TRBV11-2 with TRBJ2-7, with D possibly matching TRBD2 (6 bases). The CDR3 has 17 residues. The germline V gene encodes CDR1 SGHAT and CDR2 FQNNGV. DNA for the CDR3: TGTGCCACCAGCTTAGCCGCGGGACGCACGGGGCCCTACGAGCAGTGTTTC. Its protein is CATSLAAGRTGPYEQCF.

The genes are TRBV20-1 and TRBJ2-1; TRBD2 matches at 10 bases. CDR3 length equals 15 residues. J lost 2 bases, V lost 3 bases, and 4 bases had no gene match. CDR1 is DFQATT and CDR2 is SNEGSKA in the germline V gene (reference sequence). This chain's CDR3 is CSARDGLAAYNEQFF. CDR3 DNA: TGCAGTGCTAGGGATGGACTAGCGGCCTACAATGAGCAGTTCTTC.

This chain uses TRBV20-1 with TRBJ2-1, with unresolved D. The V end lost 6 bases, the J end lost 5 bases, and 14 bases lay between the germline ends. The CDR3 is 13 amino acids. The germline CDR1 and CDR2 sequences are DFQATT and SNEGSKA (reference sequence). CDR3 bases: TGCAGTGCCCCCTCTCGTGAGCACAATGAGCAGTTCTTC. The encoded protein is CSAPSREHNEQFF.

The rearrangement uses TRBV29-1 and TRBJ2-7; 7 positions match TRBD1. The CDR3 sequence is 13 residues long. The germline V gene has CDR1 SQVTM and CDR2 ANQGSEA. V gave up 6 bases and J gave up 4 bases; unmatched junction bases: 9. The CDR3 DNA reads TGCAGCGTACAGGGGAGAGGAGATTACGAGCAGTACTTC. Translated: CSVQGRGDYEQYF.

Comments on this clonotype: The final CDR3 position lacks the conserved phenylalanine or tryptophan, pointing to a likely read error. The V gene is TRBV14, the J gene TRBJ2-5; TRBD2 agrees at 11 bases. The CDR3 totals 17 residues. CDR1 is SGHDN and CDR2 is FVKESK in the germline V gene. The CDR3 protein is CACSSGLAATLKETQYS. As DNA, the CDR3 is TGTGCCTGCAGCTCGGGACTAGCGGCGACTTTAAAGGAGACCCAGTACTCC.

This rearrangement joins TRBV4-1 to TRBJ1-3; no definite D call. Trimming took 6 bases from V and 5 from J, leaving 14 bases between them. Germline V gene lookup returns CDR1 MGHRA and CDR2 YSYEKL. The CDR3 contains 14 residues. The CDR3 sequence: CASSQTAPRNTIYF. Written as DNA, the CDR3 is TGCGCCAGCAGTCAAACGGCACCTCGAAACACCATATATTTT.

This clonotype was recorded only once. The chain joins TRBV6-5 to TRBJ2-1; 9 positions match TRBD2. Germline CDR1 reads MNHEY; CDR2 reads SVGAGI. This CDR3 region has 14 residues. With V trimmed by 5 bases and J by 4 bases, 3 bases remained unmatched. The CDR3 is CASSQLAGYNEQFF. The CDR3 nucleotides read TGTGCCAGCAGTCAACTAGCGGGTTACAATGAGCAGTTCTTC.

Remarks on this clonotype: One junction end disagrees with the germline gene, perhaps due to a read error. The chain combines TRBV28 with TRBJ2-1; D is ambiguous. CDR1 MDHEN and CDR2 SYDVKM come from the germline V gene. This CDR3 contains 15 residues. CDR3 region: CDSRSSQPTPLGQFF. For the CDR3, the DNA is TGTGACAGCAGATCTTCTCAGCCCACGCCGCTCGGGCAGTTCTTC. Variable domain in full (rest from reference TRBV28 and TRBJ2-1): DVKVTQSSRYLVKRTGEKVFLECVQDMDHENMFWYRQDPGLGLRLIYFSYDVKMKEKGDIPEGYSVSREKKERFSLILESASTNQTSMYLCDSRSSQPTPLGQFFGPGTRLTVL.

A remark on this clonotype: At one of its ends the junction is not consistent with the germline gene, which may arise from a read error. This chain connects TRBV6-2 or TRBV6-3 to TRBJ2-1; D ambiguous. CDR1 is MNHEY, CDR2 SVGEGT, per germline. The CDR3 runs to 16 residues. The CDR3 reads CATSYSNTLWVNEQFF. The DNA for the CDR3 is TGTGCCACCAGTTACTCGAACACCTTGTGGGTCAATGAACAGTTCTTC.